Following are 2 T cell receptor beta chains from one sample sequenced in a study of T cell responses to AZD1222 COVID-19 vaccine. Clones were read by immunoSEQ multiplex PCR, and TCRdb kept only the in-frame ones, dropping some. The data show tens of thousands of clones, approximately 83% seen once. The sequencing here drew on peripheral blood, taken on day 0 of AZD1222 vaccination. Receptor source: an adult in good health.

This clone was detected only once. The chain is built from TRBV19 and TRBJ2-7; perhaps TRBD2 as D (6 bases). This CDR3 spans 16 amino acids. Trimming took off 3 bases at V and 0 bases at J, with 15 bases between the two ends. Germline V gives CDR1 LNHDA, CDR2 SQIVND (reference sequence). The DNA for the CDR3 is TGTGCCAGTAGTATTGCGGGGCATAGGGCCTCCTACGAGCAGTACTTC. Translated: CASSIAGHRASYEQYF. Complete variable domain (other parts from reference TRBV19 and TRBJ2-7): DGGITQSPKYLFRKEGQNVTLSCEQNLNHDAMYWYRQDPGQGLRLIYYSQIVNDFQKGDIAEGYSVSREKKESFPLTVTSAQKNPTAFYLCASSIAGHRASYEQYFGPGTRLTVT.

The chain links TRBV9 to TRBJ2-7; possibly TRBD1 for D (6 bases). The CDR3 consists of 18 residues. Germline V gives CDR1 SGDLS, CDR2 YYNGEE. Trimming pared 0 bases from V and 5 bases from J, leaving 24 bases between. The CDR3 DNA reads as TGTGCCAGCAGCGTAGAATCCATGGGCAGGGGAGCGCTTAACGAGCAGTACTTC. Translation gives CASSVESMGRGALNEQYF.